These 28 T cell receptor beta chains came from one sample sequenced in a study of T cells expressing NK-cell markers. TCRdb reprocessed the 5' RACE reads; each CDR3 protein has one entry and no DNA is given. The sample holds 250,000 or so distinct CDR3 sequences. Input material: blood T cells: a sorted CD56 or NKG2C T cell subset, CD4+ or CD8+ T cells, or bulk PBMC T cells (not recorded which). These receptors all come from a woman between 18 and 75 years old in good health.

The V gene is TRBV4-2, the J gene TRBJ1-6. This CDR3 is 18 amino acids long. Germline V gene sequence: CDR1 LGHNA, CDR2 YNFKEQ. This CDR3 reads CASSQEVTLSSYNSPLHF.

This rearrangement joins TRBV23-1 to TRBJ1-5. TRBV23-1 carries the ORF label, with uncertain function. The CDR3 length is 14 residues. The CDR3 region is CASHFRRLNQPQHF.

This CDR3 is CASSLGGGWGNTEAFF. V and J are TRBV5-1 and TRBJ1-1. This CDR3 region has 16 residues. Germline V lookup: CDR1 SGHRS, CDR2 YFSETQ.

This chain links TRBV5-1 with TRBJ2-1; TCRdb lists TRBD1, though no DNA is available to test this call. The CDR3 extends over 15 amino acids. Germline-derived CDR1 and CDR2 are SGHRS and YFSETQ. The CDR3 protein is CASSFLSSSYNEQFF.

This chain connects TRBV30 to TRBJ1-4. Germline values: CDR1 GTSNPN, CDR2 SVGIG (reference sequence). The CDR3 runs to 14 residues. CDR3 residues: CAWSVLRANGKLFF.

The chain carries TRBV7-2 and TRBJ2-7; the TCRdb call, TRBD2, lacks DNA for checking. The germline V gene encodes CDR1 SGHTA and CDR2 FQGNSA. The CDR3 has 15 amino acids. The CDR3 sequence is CASSLGSGSSYEQYF. Looking up the rest from reference TRBV7-2 and TRBJ2-7 gives the full variable domain: GAGVSQSPSNKVTEKGKDVELRCDPISGHTALYWYRQSLGQGLEFLIYFQGNSAPDKSGLPSDRFSAERTGGSVSTLTIQRTQQEDSAVYLCASSLGSGSSYEQYFGPGTRLTVT.

The chain recombines TRBV9 with TRBJ2-1; TCRdb reports TRBD1, a call that lacks DNA to check it against. Germline lookup yields CDR1 SGDLS and CDR2 YYNGEE. The CDR3 has 16 residues. The CDR3 here is CASSVRRDVSYNEQFF.

The chain joins TRBV11-2 to TRBJ2-1; checking the TCRdb D call of TRBD1 is not possible without DNA. Germline V lookup: CDR1 SGHAT, CDR2 FQNNGV. CDR3 size: 16 residues. The CDR3 sequence: CASSPALAGTYNEQFF.

V usage is TRBV7-9 and J usage is TRBJ1-4. CDR3 length: 16 residues. Germline CDR1 is SEHNR and CDR2 is FQNEAQ (reference sequence). CDR3 amino acids: CASSPTRPSTNEKPFF.

V and J are TRBV6-1 and TRBJ2-5; the TCRdb D gene call, TRBD2, has no DNA to confirm it. The germline V gene has CDR1 MNHNS and CDR2 SASEGT. The CDR3 length is 15 residues. CDR3 sequence: CASSELAGGQETQYF.

The genes are TRBV18 and TRBJ2-6; TCRdb's assignment of TRBD1 cannot be checked, as there is no DNA. The CDR3 is 21 amino acids. Per germline, CDR1 KGHSH and CDR2 LQKENI. CDR3 amino acids: CASSPRTGGVSRDSGANVLTF.

The chain carries TRBV5-4 and TRBJ2-3; TCRdb reports TRBD1, a call that lacks DNA to check it against. Per the germline V gene, CDR1 is SGHNT and CDR2 is YYREEE (reference sequence). This CDR3 is built from 14 residues. CDR3 residues: CASSLGQGKYTQYF.

The rearrangement links TRBV20-1 to TRBJ1-2; no DNA is available, so the TRBD1 call from TCRdb remains unchecked. Germline-derived CDR1 and CDR2 are DFQATT and SNEGSKA (reference sequence). CDR3 length: 13 amino acids. The CDR3 protein is CSARRGQMAGYTF.

V usage is TRBV5-1 and J usage is TRBJ2-1. The CDR3 is 12 residues long. Looked up from germline, CDR1 is SGHRS and CDR2 is YFSETQ. CDR3: CASSLVFNEQFF. The full variable domain, rest sourced from reference TRBV5-1 and TRBJ2-1, is KAGVTQTPRYLIKTRGQQVTLSCSPISGHRSVSWYQQTPGQGLQFLFEYFSETQRNKGNFPGRFSGRQFSNSRSEMNVSTLELGDSALYLCASSLVFNEQFFGPGTRLTVL.

The V call is TRBV2, the J call TRBJ2-5; TCRdb gives TRBD2 as the D gene, but with no DNA this cannot be confirmed. Germline-derived CDR1 and CDR2 are SNHLY and FYNNEI. CDR3 size: 15 residues. This chain's CDR3 is CASSPSPRSVETQYF.

The V and J genes are TRBV19 and TRBJ1-2. From germline, CDR1 is LNHDA and CDR2 SQIVND (reference sequence). The CDR3 runs to 14 residues. The chain's CDR3 is CASSILSTTYGYTF.

This sequence joins TRBV7-9 and TRBJ1-6. The CDR3 contains 15 residues. Germline V gene lookup returns CDR1 SEHNR and CDR2 FQNEAQ (reference sequence). CDR3 amino acids: CASSLLGEYNSPLHF.

The rearrangement links TRBV12-3 or TRBV12-4 to TRBJ1-5. CDR3 length: 16 amino acids. Here the CDR3 reads CASSFGRGGRNQPQHF.

The V call is TRBV20-1, the J call TRBJ2-5; TCRdb designates TRBD1, a call that cannot be tested without DNA. Germline assignment: CDR1 DFQATT and CDR2 SNEGSKA (reference sequence). The CDR3 is 15 amino acids. This CDR3 is CSAPARGTGGETQYF.

This sequence joins TRBV7-2 and TRBJ2-5. The CDR3 loop spans 15 amino acids. Looked up from germline, CDR1 is SGHTA and CDR2 is FQGNSA. The CDR3 loop is CASSLVRANQETQYF. Supplemented by reference TRBV7-2 and TRBJ2-5, the full variable domain reads GAGVSQSPSNKVTEKGKDVELRCDPISGHTALYWYRQSLGQGLEFLIYFQGNSAPDKSGLPSDRFSAERTGGSVSTLTIQRTQQEDSAVYLCASSLVRANQETQYFGPGTRLLVL.

This chain's CDR3 is CASSSFASRAGGGGTQYF. The genes are TRBV5-4 and TRBJ2-5; TCRdb's assignment of TRBD2 cannot be checked, as there is no DNA. This CDR3 has 18 amino acids. Germline V gene data show CDR1 as SGHNT and CDR2 as YYREEE (reference sequence).

The chain is built from TRBV5-1 and TRBJ2-3. Germline V CDR1 and CDR2: SGHRS, YFSETQ. The CDR3 runs 16 residues. CDR3 sequence: CASSLGMARNTDTQYF.

The chain joins TRBV5-1 to TRBJ1-1; TCRdb selects TRBD1, and the lack of DNA leaves this call unchecked. CDR3 size: 12 residues. Per germline, CDR1 SGHRS and CDR2 YFSETQ. CDR3 region: CASSLTGGEAFF.

V usage is TRBV30 and J usage is TRBJ1-2; TCRdb's D gene call, TRBD1, goes unchecked for lack of DNA. CDR3 length equals 15 residues. Germline lookup yields CDR1 GTSNPN and CDR2 SVGIG (reference sequence). CDR3 in amino acids: CAWSVNRVANYGYTF.

V usage is TRBV5-1 and J usage is TRBJ2-7; absent DNA, TCRdb's TRBD2 call cannot be checked. This CDR3 region has 15 residues. CDR1 is SGHRS and CDR2 is YFSETQ in the germline V gene. The CDR3 is CASSAGRDSFSEQYF.

The chain joins TRBV20-1 to TRBJ2-1; TCRdb designates TRBD2, a call that cannot be tested without DNA. Germline values: CDR1 DFQATT, CDR2 SNEGSKA (reference sequence). The CDR3 is made up of 15 amino acids. This CDR3 reads CSRSGIGAFKNEQFF.

This chain joins TRBV12-3 or TRBV12-4 and TRBJ2-1; lacking DNA, the TRBD2 call made by TCRdb goes unchecked. The CDR3 length is 14 residues. The CDR3 protein is CASFWSGGYNEQFF.

The CDR3 is CSVRTSGRGPSGNEQFF. The gene calls are TRBV29-1 and TRBJ2-1; TCRdb's D call, TRBD2, is unchecked because there is no DNA. The CDR3 has 17 amino acids. Germline V gene sequence: CDR1 SQVTM, CDR2 ANQGSEA.